This T cell receptor beta chain was captured in a study of cytomegalovirus exposure and HLA in healthy donors. Germline V CDR1 and CDR2: SEHNR, FQNEAQ (reference sequence). This CDR3 has 15 residues. Trimming stripped 4 bases from V and 0 bases from J, with 10 bases between. Primers for the PCR totalled 60 Vbeta and 13 Jbeta. The repertoire was sequenced with immunoSEQ multiplex PCR; TCRdb's copy has only in-frame clones and lacks some. Counted here are roughly 110,000 clones, under 80% occurring once; the ten biggest clones make up 12% to 15%. Study-level points and caveats: The only immune exposure information that was available was CMV serostatus.

Note on this clone: Antigen specificity is unknown.

J is TRBJ1-3 and V is TRBV7-9; D gene uncertain. The sample was PBMCs. The sequence was obtained from a woman between 40 and 55 years old in good health and CMV-seropositive. CDR3 loop: CASSSGRYSGNTIYF. DNA of the CDR3: TGTGCCAGCAGCTCCGGCAGGTACTCTGGAAACACCATATATTTT.